These T cell receptor beta chains were read from a single sample in a study of CD8+ T cells in alopecia areata. Generated by immunoSEQ multiplex PCR, the TCRdb table keeps only in-frame clones and is missing some. The sample has about 110,000 clones, approximately 59% seen once; the top ten hold around 20%. Sequenced sample: CD8+ T cells sorted from blood. The origin of the receptors is a human donor in good health. CDR3s include the opening cysteine and the closing phenylalanine or tryptophan. D genes are given only for firm matches. The size entry is marked missing in some rows and otherwise reads once, few, many or a size class.

V gene: TRBV5-6
clone size: -
D gene: TRBD1
J gene: TRBJ1-4
CDR3 protein: CASSLSTGLIEKLFF
CDR3 DNA: TGTGCCAGCAGCCTATCGACAGGGTTGATTGAAAAACTGTTTTTT

V gene: TRBV7-9
clone size: -
D gene: -
J gene: TRBJ2-3
CDR3 protein: CALRGGRTTDTQYF
CDR3 DNA: TGTGCCCTCAGGGGGGGGCGAACTACAGATACGCAGTATTTT

V gene: TRBV14
clone size: -
D gene: -
J gene: TRBJ2-7
CDR3 protein: CASSQGSKYEQYF
CDR3 DNA: TGTGCCAGCAGCCAGGGAAGTAAGTACGAGCAGTACTTC

V gene: TRBV18
clone size: -
D gene: -
J gene: TRBJ2-1
CDR3 protein: CASSPRNNEQFF
CDR3 DNA: TGTGCCAGCTCACCACGAAATAATGAGCAGTTCTTC

V gene: TRBV6-6
clone size: -
D gene: TRBD1
J gene: TRBJ1-6
CDR3 protein: CASRNRGGNSPLHF
CDR3 DNA: TGTGCCAGCAGAAACAGGGGAGGTAATTCACCCCTCCACTTT

V gene: TRBV9
clone size: -
D gene: -
J gene: TRBJ2-3
CDR3 protein: CASTKGGRSTDTQYF
CDR3 DNA: TGTGCCAGTACGAAAGGGGGGCGGAGCACAGATACGCAGTATTTT

V gene: TRBV30
clone size: -
D gene: -
J gene: TRBJ2-1
CDR3 protein: CAWEQGTYNEQFF
CDR3 DNA: TGTGCCTGGGAACAGGGTACCTACAATGAGCAGTTCTTC

V gene: TRBV6-1
clone size: few
D gene: TRBD1
J gene: TRBJ2-7
CDR3 protein: CASREQGGSYEQYF
CDR3 DNA: TGTGCCAGCAGGGAACAGGGGGGCTCCTACGAGCAGTACTTC

V gene: TRBV2
clone size: once
D gene: TRBD1
J gene: TRBJ2-1
CDR3 protein: CASSEIHRTGGYEQFF
CDR3 DNA: TGTGCCAGCAGTGAAATTCACAGGACAGGGGGATATGAGCAGTTCTTC

V gene: TRBV29-1
clone size: -
D gene: -
J gene: TRBJ2-6
CDR3 protein: CSVVFYLHSGANVLTF
CDR3 DNA: TGCAGCGTTGTGTTCTACCTGCACTCTGGGGCCAACGTCCTGACTTTC

V gene: TRBV30
clone size: -
D gene: -
J gene: TRBJ1-2
CDR3 protein: CAGRATVYGYTF
CDR3 DNA: TGTGCCGGACGGGCGACCGTCTATGGCTACACCTTC